The entry that follows covers one T cell receptor (beta chain) sequence. Its antigen remains unknown. The data derive from a study of cytomegalovirus exposure and HLA in healthy donors. Study-wide findings and caveats: Reportedly, fewer N-insertions than the approximately 690-donor mean appeared in an Asian-associated ancestry cluster in a later analysis. Reportedly, TCR beta sequences accurately predicted HLA-A and HLA-B alleles in most subjects. Cytomegalovirus association was assigned to more than 150 TCR beta chains.

The donors (healthy individuals) were bone marrow donors. The V gene's germline CDR1 is SGDLS and CDR2 YYNGEE. The V segment lost 3 bases and the J segment 12 bases; nucleotides outside the gene matches: 15. There are 15 residues in the CDR3. PCR used 60 Vbeta primers and 13 Jbeta primers. Sequenced by immunoSEQ multiplex PCR; TCRdb stores in-frame clones only, minus some. The sample yields about 70,000 clones, 55% to 75% seen once. This receptor was obtained from a man aged 40-55 years in good health and CMV-seropositive. The chain uses TRBV9 and TRBJ2-1, with TRBD1 matching 7 bases. Sequencing was carried out using PBMCs. CDR3 in amino acids: CASSASGDSLFRQFF. CDR3 DNA sequence: TGTGCCAGCAGCGCGAGTGGGGACAGCCTATTCCGGCAGTTCTTC.